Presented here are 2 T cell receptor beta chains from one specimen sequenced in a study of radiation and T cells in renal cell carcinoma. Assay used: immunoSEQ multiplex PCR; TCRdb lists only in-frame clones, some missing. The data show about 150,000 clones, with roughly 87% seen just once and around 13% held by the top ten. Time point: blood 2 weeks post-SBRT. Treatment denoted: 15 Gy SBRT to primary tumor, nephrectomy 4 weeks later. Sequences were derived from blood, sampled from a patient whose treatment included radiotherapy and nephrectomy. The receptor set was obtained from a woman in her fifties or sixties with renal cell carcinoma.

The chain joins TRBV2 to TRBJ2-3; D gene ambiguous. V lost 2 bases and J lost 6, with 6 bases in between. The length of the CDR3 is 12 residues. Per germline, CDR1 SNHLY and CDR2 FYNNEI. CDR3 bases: TGTGCCAGCAGTGAATTGTGGGATACGCAGTATTTT. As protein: CASSELWDTQYF. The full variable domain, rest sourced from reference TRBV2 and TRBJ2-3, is EPEVTQTPSHQVTQMGQEVILRCVPISNHLYFYWYRQILGQKVEFLVSFYNNEISEKSEIFDDQFSVERPDGSNFTLKIRSTKLEDSAMYFCASSELWDTQYFGPGTRLTVL.

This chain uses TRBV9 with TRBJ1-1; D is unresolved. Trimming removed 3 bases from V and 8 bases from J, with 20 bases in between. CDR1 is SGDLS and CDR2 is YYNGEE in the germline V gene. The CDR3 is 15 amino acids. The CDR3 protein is CASSAGPPFGVEAFF. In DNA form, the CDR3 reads TGTGCCAGCAGCGCCGGACCGCCTTTCGGGGTAGAAGCTTTCTTT. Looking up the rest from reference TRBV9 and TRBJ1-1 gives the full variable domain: DSGVTQTPKHLITATGQRVTLRCSPRSGDLSVYWYQQSLDQGLQFLIQYYNGEERAKGNILERFSAQQFPDLHSELNLSSLELGDSALYFCASSAGPPFGVEAFFGQGTRLTVV.